The entry that follows covers one TCR beta chain sequence. On the immunoSEQ platform, TCR beta CDR3s were sequenced at survey depth. Profiling relied on immunoSEQ multiplex PCR, and the TCRdb table lists in-frame clones only, not all of them. The data contain approximately 90,000 clones, just under 75% of them singletons. The data stem from a study of CD8 T cell repertoires and HIV-1 epitope variants. This clonotype was obtained from a male donor with HIV. Source material: uncultured baseline CD8+ T cells from peripheral blood mononuclear cells (PBMCs).

The CDR3 region has the DNA TGTGCCAGCAGTTTTTTGGGAAGTGCAACTAATGAAAAACTGTTTTTT. This encodes CASSFLGSATNEKLFF. The rearrangement links TRBV27 to TRBJ1-4, with D unresolved. The CDR3 sequence is 16 residues long. The germline gives CDR1 MNHEY, CDR2 SMNVEV (reference sequence). V gave up 3 bases and J gave up 0 bases, with 11 bases separating them.